Listed here are 25 T cell receptor beta chains from one sample, sequenced in a study of blood T cell repertoires in COVID-19. Data came from immunoSEQ multiplex PCR; TCRdb stores just in-frame clones and leaves some out. Counted here are about 300,000 clones, around 88% occurring once; the ten biggest clones make up around 1.6%. The sample was peripheral blood. These receptors were taken from a woman younger than 45 with COVID-19, enrolled during active disease.

The rearrangement joins TRBV19 to TRBJ1-2; 7 nucleotides align to TRBD1. This CDR3 is 14 amino acids long. Trimming removed 6 bases from V and 4 bases from J; junction bases left unmatched: 8. Germline lookup yields CDR1 LNHDA and CDR2 SQIVND (reference sequence). The chain's CDR3 is CASRSGTAPYGYTF. The CDR3 DNA reads TGTGCCAGTAGGTCCGGGACAGCCCCCTATGGCTACACCTTC.

The J gene is TRBJ2-3, the V gene TRBV12-3 or TRBV12-4, with D uncertain. The CDR3 is 13 amino acids. V gave up 7 bases and J gave up 6 bases, with 14 bases separating them. CDR3 sequence reads: CASTVSVTDTQYF. In DNA form, the CDR3 reads TGTGCCAGCACCGTGAGCGTCACGGATACGCAGTATTTT.

This chain uses TRBV19 with TRBJ1-5; weak D call: TRBD1 (6 bases). V was trimmed by 5 bases and J by 1 base, leaving 12 bases between them. The CDR3 is 15 amino acids. CDR1 LNHDA and CDR2 SQIVND come from the germline V gene (reference sequence). The CDR3 DNA follows: TGTGCCAGTAGTCGAGGGGGGGGAAGCAATCAGCCCCAGCATTTT. Translating it yields CASSRGGGSNQPQHF.

This chain joins TRBV6-5 and TRBJ2-7; TRBD1 aligns across 10 bases. The V segment lost 2 bases and the J segment 7 bases; nucleotides outside the gene matches: 2. This CDR3 comprises 13 residues. The germline V gene encodes CDR1 MNHEY and CDR2 SVGAGI. The CDR3: CASSYRTGGEQYF. The CDR3 DNA follows: TGTGCCAGCAGTTACCGGACAGGGGGAGAGCAGTACTTC.

CDR3 in amino acids: CASSFLPDDYGYTF. The CDR3 nucleotides are TGTGCCAGCAGCTTCTTGCCAGATGACTATGGCTACACCTTC. The gene calls are TRBV5-4 and TRBJ1-2; D ambiguous. V lost 2 bases and J 3 bases, leaving 11 bases between the germline ends. CDR3 length equals 14 residues. Germline assignment: CDR1 SGHNT and CDR2 YYREEE (reference sequence).

This clone was seen only once. Other nucleotide sequences in the sample specify the same CDR3. V and J are TRBV2 and TRBJ1-1; tentative D call: TRBD1 (5 bases). This CDR3 has 13 residues. Germline V lookup: CDR1 SNHLY, CDR2 FYNNEI. V was pared by 9 bases and J by 2 bases, with 13 bases between. The CDR3 region has the DNA TGTGCCAGTATGGGCAGGGCAAACACTGAAGCTTTCTTT. Residues: CASMGRANTEAFF.

The chain is built from TRBV19 and TRBJ1-5, with D possibly matching TRBD1 (6 bases). In germline, CDR1 is LNHDA, CDR2 SQIVND (reference sequence). The CDR3 loop spans 18 amino acids. Trimming shortened V by 5 bases and J by 2 bases, and 22 bases separated the two germline ends. This CDR3 is CASSEGRGRIMRNQPQHF. DNA for the CDR3: TGTGCCAGTAGTGAAGGCAGGGGAAGGATTATGCGCAATCAGCCCCAGCATTTT.

The chain uses TRBV7-2 and TRBJ2-1; 9 bases align to TRBD1. Germline V gives CDR1 SGHTA, CDR2 FQGNSA. The CDR3 loop spans 15 amino acids. With 1 base clipped from V and 4 bases from J, the junction kept 2 bases outside the gene matches. CDR3 residues: CASSLDGQGYNEQFF. CDR3 nucleotides: TGTGCCAGCAGCTTAGATGGACAGGGGTACAATGAGCAGTTCTTC.

The chain combines TRBV11-2 with TRBJ2-3, with D tentatively TRBD1 (6 bases). V lost 5 bases to trimming and J lost 1 base, with 16 bases between them. Germline-derived CDR1 and CDR2 are SGHAT and FQNNGV. This CDR3 has 16 residues. CDR3 DNA: TGTGCCAGCAGCCAGGGGTCGTCGAGGGGCACAGATACGCAGTATTTT. Translated, it gives CASSQGSSRGTDTQYF.

The chain couples TRBV5-6 to TRBJ2-1; possibly TRBD2 for D (5 bases). Looked up from germline, CDR1 is SGHDT and CDR2 is YYEEEE. The CDR3 totals 13 residues. V was shortened by 1 base and J by 9 bases, with 11 bases between the two germline ends. The CDR3 sequence: CASSLRSAGEQFF. The CDR3 DNA reads TGTGCCAGCAGCTTGCGTAGCGCTGGTGAGCAGTTCTTC. The full variable domain, with the rest looked up from reference TRBV5-6 and TRBJ2-1, is DAGVTQSPTHLIKTRGQQVTLRCSPKSGHDTVSWYQQALGQGPQFIFQYYEEEERQRGNFPDRFSGHQFPNYSSELNVNALLLGDSALYLCASSLRSAGEQFFGPGTRLTVL.

J is TRBJ1-1 and V is TRBV11-3; 8 bases match TRBD1. CDR1 and CDR2 (germline): SGHNT, YENEEA. The CDR3 totals 11 residues. After removal of 3 bases from V and 11 bases from J, the junction contained 2 bases not matched to a gene. The DNA for the CDR3 is TGTGCCAGCAGCTTGGACAGGGAGGCTTTCTTT. This codes for CASSLDREAFF.

The J gene is TRBJ1-2, the V gene TRBV6-2 or TRBV6-3, with a weak D call TRBD1 (5 bases). The V end lost 0 bases, the J end lost 3 bases, and 14 bases lay between the germline ends. This CDR3 is 16 amino acids long. The germline gives CDR1 MNHEY, CDR2 SVGEGT. In DNA, the CDR3 is TGTGCCAGCAGTTACTCGAGCAAGGCGGGGGACTATGGCTACACCTTC. This sequence encodes CASSYSSKAGDYGYTF.

This clone was counted once. The CDR3 DNA is TGCGCCAGCAGCTTCTCTAGCGGGGAGAACACCGGGGAGCTGTTTTTT. Translating it yields CASSFSSGENTGELFF. V is TRBV5-1 and J is TRBJ2-2, with 9 bases that match TRBD2. J was trimmed by 1 base and V by 2 bases; bases with no gene match: 3. Per the germline V gene, CDR1 is SGHRS and CDR2 is YFSETQ. The CDR3 is 16 residues long.

The rearrangement joins TRBV24-1 to TRBJ1-3, with TRBD1 matching over 7 bases. The CDR3 length is 17 residues. V lost 4 bases to trimming and J lost 0 bases; unmatched junction nucleotides: 8. CDR1 is KGHDR, CDR2 SFDVKD, per germline. CDR3 residues: CATSESGQSISGNTIYF. The DNA for the CDR3 is TGTGCCACCAGTGAGTCGGGACAGTCAATCTCTGGAAACACCATATATTTT.

The chain employs TRBV19 and TRBJ2-2, with a tentative D call TRBD2 (6 bases). Germline V CDR1 and CDR2: LNHDA, SQIVND (reference sequence). The CDR3 is 12 amino acids. Trimming stripped 10 bases from V and 4 bases from J, with 10 bases between. The CDR3 reads CATDGGTGELFF. The CDR3 region has the DNA TGTGCCACCGACGGGGGCACCGGGGAGCTGTTTTTT.

The chain joins TRBV4-1 to TRBJ1-2; tentatively, D is TRBD1 (5 bases). The germline gives CDR1 MGHRA, CDR2 YSYEKL. V gave up 0 bases and J gave up 7 bases, with 15 bases separating them. This CDR3 contains 15 residues. Here the CDR3 reads CASSQDRRPGGGYTF. The CDR3 region has the DNA TGCGCCAGCAGCCAAGATCGGCGGCCCGGGGGTGGCTACACCTTC.

This clone was seen more than once but under ten times. This chain links TRBV5-1 with TRBJ2-1, with D perhaps matching TRBD1 (5 bases). The germline V gene has CDR1 SGHRS and CDR2 YFSETQ. CDR3 size: 14 residues. Trimming took off 7 bases at V and 4 bases at J, with 15 bases between the two ends. This CDR3 is CASRGQGAYNEQFF. The CDR3 DNA sequence: TGCGCCAGCCGTGGCCAGGGTGCTTACAATGAGCAGTTCTTC.

The chain combines TRBV10-3 with TRBJ2-2; 8 nucleotides align to TRBD2. CDR3 size: 18 residues. Germline CDR1 ENHRY, CDR2 SYGVKD. After removal of 0 bases from V and 2 bases from J, the junction contained 8 bases not matched to a gene. The chain's CDR3 is CAISESNSGGLNTGELFF. Written as DNA, the CDR3 is TGTGCCATCAGTGAGTCGAACAGCGGGGGCCTAAACACCGGGGAGCTGTTTTTT.

The chain employs TRBV7-9 and TRBJ1-2, with D possibly being TRBD1 (5 bases). V lost 4 bases to trimming and J lost 0 bases, with 15 bases between them. The germline gives CDR1 SEHNR, CDR2 FQNEAQ (reference sequence). This CDR3 is 16 amino acids long. CDR3 protein: CASSSSMGLANYGYTF. DNA of the CDR3: TGTGCCAGCAGCTCTTCCATGGGACTTGCTAACTATGGCTACACCTTC.

V is TRBV21-1 and J is TRBJ2-7; the table gives TRBD1 as D, unverified against the DNA. TRBV21-1 has pseudogene status. This CDR3 spans 14 amino acids. In nucleotides, the CDR3 is TGTGCCAGCAGCGACCGGGACAGGGAGTACGAGCAGTACGTC. Translated: CASSDRDREYEQYV.

This sequence joins TRBV6-6 and TRBJ2-7, with D hard to call. Germline V CDR1 and CDR2: MNHNY, SVGAGI (reference sequence). The CDR3 totals 12 residues. V lost 4 bases and J 1 base, leaving 5 bases between the germline ends. CDR3 sequence: CASSSGSYEQYV. The CDR3 DNA is TGTGCCAGCAGTTCCGGGTCCTACGAGCAGTACGTC.

This clone was seen once. V is TRBV7-9 and J is TRBJ2-2; D remains unclear. This CDR3 has 15 residues. V lost 5 bases and J lost 1, with 11 bases in between. Germline lookup yields CDR1 SEHNR and CDR2 FQNEAQ (reference sequence). The CDR3 nucleotides read TGTGCCAGCAGCCGCCCTTCTAGGAACACCGGGGAGCTGTTTTTT. Amino acids: CASSRPSRNTGELFF.

V and J are TRBV25-1 and TRBJ2-1; perhaps TRBD2 as D (5 bases). V lost 4 bases and J lost 5, with 9 bases in between. Germline V gene lookup returns CDR1 MGHDK and CDR2 SYGVNS. CDR3 length: 13 residues. This CDR3 reads CASSGVGDNEQFF. The CDR3 DNA reads TGTGCCAGCAGTGGCGTCGGGGACAATGAGCAGTTCTTC.

This chain links TRBV5-1 with TRBJ1-3; TRBD1 might be the D (6 bases). This CDR3 is 14 amino acids long. The V gene lost 2 bases and the J gene lost 2 bases, with 8 bases spanning the gap. Germline V gene lookup returns CDR1 SGHRS and CDR2 YFSETQ. CDR3 in DNA: TGCGCCAGCAGCTTAGGACAGACTGGAAACACCATATATTTT. It codes for CASSLGQTGNTIYF.

The rearrangement links TRBV7-2 to TRBJ1-5, with D unresolved. This CDR3 comprises 15 residues. Germline V gene lookup returns CDR1 SGHTA and CDR2 FQGNSA. The V end was cut by 3 bases, the J end by 1 base, with 10 bases between. The DNA of the CDR3 is TGTGCCAGCAGCTTGTCCGTGCTAAGCAATCAGCCCCAGCATTTT. Its protein is CASSLSVLSNQPQHF.